The T cell receptor (beta chain) described here comes from a study of T cell changes during pregnancy in multiple sclerosis. The V gene end was trimmed by 8 bases and the J gene end by 0 bases; junction bases not matched to a gene: 6. The CDR3 loop spans 15 amino acids. Looked up from germline, CDR1 is SGHAT and CDR2 is FQNNGV. Generated by immunoSEQ multiplex PCR, the TCRdb table keeps only in-frame clones and is missing some. The sample comprises about 31,000 clones, 87% of which are singletons, and around 8.2% rests with the top ten. J is TRBJ2-1 and V is TRBV11-2, with 8 bases matching TRBD2. The specimen comprised CD8+ T cells from peripheral blood mononuclear cells, sampled before pregnancy. The source of this sequence is a female donor with multiple sclerosis, enrolled in a pregnancy study. DNA for the CDR3: TGTGCCAGCGGTAGCGGGGCTAGCTCCTACAATGAGCAGTTCTTC. Protein: CASGSGASSYNEQFF. The full variable domain, in which reference TRBV11-2 and TRBJ2-1 provide the parts outside the CDR3, is EAGVAQSPRYKIIEKRQSVAFWCNPISGHATLYWYQQILGQGPKLLIQFQNNGVVDDSQLPKDRFSAERLKGVDSTLKIQPAKLEDSAVYLCASGSGASSYNEQFFGPGTRLTVL.